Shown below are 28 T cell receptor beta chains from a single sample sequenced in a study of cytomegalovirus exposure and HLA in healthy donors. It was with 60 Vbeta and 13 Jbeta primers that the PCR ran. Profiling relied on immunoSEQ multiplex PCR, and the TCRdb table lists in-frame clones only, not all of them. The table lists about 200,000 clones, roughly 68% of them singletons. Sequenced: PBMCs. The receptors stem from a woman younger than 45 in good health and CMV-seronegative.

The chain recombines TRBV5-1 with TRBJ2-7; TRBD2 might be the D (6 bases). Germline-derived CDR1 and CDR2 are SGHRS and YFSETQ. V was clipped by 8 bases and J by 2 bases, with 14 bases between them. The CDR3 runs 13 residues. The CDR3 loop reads CARERANPYEQYF. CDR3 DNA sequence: TGCGCCAGGGAGCGGGCCAACCCCTACGAGCAGTACTTC. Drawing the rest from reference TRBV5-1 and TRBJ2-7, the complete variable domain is KAGVTQTPRYLIKTRGQQVTLSCSPISGHRSVSWYQQTPGQGLQFLFEYFSETQRNKGNFPGRFSGRQFSNSRSEMNVSTLELGDSALYLCARERANPYEQYFGPGTRLTVT.

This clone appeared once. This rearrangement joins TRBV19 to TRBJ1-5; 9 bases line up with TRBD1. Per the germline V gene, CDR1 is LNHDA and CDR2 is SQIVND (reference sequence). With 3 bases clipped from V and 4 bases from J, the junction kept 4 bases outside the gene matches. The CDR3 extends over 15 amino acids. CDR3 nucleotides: TGTGCCAGTAGTATGGGACAGGGACCTAATCAGCCCCAGCATTTT. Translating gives CASSMGQGPNQPQHF.

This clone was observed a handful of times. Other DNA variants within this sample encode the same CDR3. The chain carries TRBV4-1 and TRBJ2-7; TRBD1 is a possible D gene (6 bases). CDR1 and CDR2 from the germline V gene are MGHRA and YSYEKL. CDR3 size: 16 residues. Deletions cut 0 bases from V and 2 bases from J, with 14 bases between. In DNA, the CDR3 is TGCGCCAGCAGCCAAGATAGGGCACAGGGCACCTACGAGCAGTACTTC. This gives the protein CASSQDRAQGTYEQYF.

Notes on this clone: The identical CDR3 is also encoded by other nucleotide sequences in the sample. CDR3 sequence reads: CASSQVGQGNYGYTF. CDR3 sequence (DNA): TGCGCCAGCAGCCAAGTGGGACAGGGGAACTATGGCTACACCTTC. This chain connects TRBV4-1 to TRBJ1-2; TRBD1 aligns across 10 bases. CDR1 is MGHRA, CDR2 YSYEKL, per germline. There are 15 residues in the CDR3. Trimming at V came to 1 base and at J to 2 bases, leaving 1 base not matched to a gene.

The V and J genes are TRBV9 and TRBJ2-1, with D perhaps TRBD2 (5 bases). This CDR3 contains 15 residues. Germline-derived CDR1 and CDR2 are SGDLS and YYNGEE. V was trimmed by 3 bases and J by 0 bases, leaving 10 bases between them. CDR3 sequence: CASSGGRSSYNEQFF. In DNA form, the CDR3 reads TGTGCCAGCAGCGGCGGGCGAAGCTCCTACAATGAGCAGTTCTTC.

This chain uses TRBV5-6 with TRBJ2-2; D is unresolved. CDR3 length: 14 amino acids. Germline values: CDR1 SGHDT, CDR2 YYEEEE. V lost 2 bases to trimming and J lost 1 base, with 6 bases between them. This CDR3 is CASSLWQNTGELFF. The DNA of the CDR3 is TGTGCCAGCAGCTTATGGCAGAACACCGGGGAGCTGTTTTTT. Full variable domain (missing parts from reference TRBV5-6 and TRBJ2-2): DAGVTQSPTHLIKTRGQQVTLRCSPKSGHDTVSWYQQALGQGPQFIFQYYEEEERQRGNFPDRFSGHQFPNYSSELNVNALLLGDSALYLCASSLWQNTGELFFGEGSRLTVL.

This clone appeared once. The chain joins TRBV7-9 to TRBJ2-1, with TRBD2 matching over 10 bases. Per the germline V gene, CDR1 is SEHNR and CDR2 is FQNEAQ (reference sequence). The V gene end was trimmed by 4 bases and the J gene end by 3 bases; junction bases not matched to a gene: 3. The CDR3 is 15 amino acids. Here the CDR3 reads CASSSTSGIYNEQFF. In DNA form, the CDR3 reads TGTGCCAGCAGCTCAACTAGCGGGATCTACAATGAGCAGTTCTTC.

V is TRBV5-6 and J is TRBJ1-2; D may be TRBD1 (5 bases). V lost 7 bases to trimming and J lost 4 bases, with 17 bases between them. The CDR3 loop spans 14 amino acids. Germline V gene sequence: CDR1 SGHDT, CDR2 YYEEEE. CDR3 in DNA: TGTGCCAGCTTCCAGGGACTGTCCCTCTATGGCTACACCTTC. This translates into CASFQGLSLYGYTF.

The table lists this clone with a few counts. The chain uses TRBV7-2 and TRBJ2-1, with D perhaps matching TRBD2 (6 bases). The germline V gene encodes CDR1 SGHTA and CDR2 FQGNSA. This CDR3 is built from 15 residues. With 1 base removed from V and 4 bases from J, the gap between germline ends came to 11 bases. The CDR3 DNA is TGTGCCAGCAGCTTAGTACGGGAGTCTTACAATGAGCAGTTCTTC. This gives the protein CASSLVRESYNEQFF.

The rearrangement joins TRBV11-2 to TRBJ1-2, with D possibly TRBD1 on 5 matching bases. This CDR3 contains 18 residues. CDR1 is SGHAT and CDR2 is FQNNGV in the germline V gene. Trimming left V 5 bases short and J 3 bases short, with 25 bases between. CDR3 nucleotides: TGTGCCAGCAGCCGGAACCGGGACTCTACCTTTCGGGACTATGGCTACACCTTC. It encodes CASSRNRDSTFRDYGYTF.

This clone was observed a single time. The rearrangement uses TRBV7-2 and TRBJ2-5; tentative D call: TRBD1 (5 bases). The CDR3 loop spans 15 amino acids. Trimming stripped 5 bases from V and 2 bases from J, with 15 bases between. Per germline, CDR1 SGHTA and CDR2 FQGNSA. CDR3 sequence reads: CASSIYGARQETQYF. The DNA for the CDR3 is TGTGCCAGCAGCATCTATGGGGCGCGACAAGAGACCCAGTACTTC.

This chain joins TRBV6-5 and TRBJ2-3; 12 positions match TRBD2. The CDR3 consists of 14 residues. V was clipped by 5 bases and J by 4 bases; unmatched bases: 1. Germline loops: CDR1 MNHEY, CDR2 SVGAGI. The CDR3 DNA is TGTGCCAGCAGTCTAGCGGGGGGGCCAGATACGCAGTATTTT. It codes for CASSLAGGPDTQYF.

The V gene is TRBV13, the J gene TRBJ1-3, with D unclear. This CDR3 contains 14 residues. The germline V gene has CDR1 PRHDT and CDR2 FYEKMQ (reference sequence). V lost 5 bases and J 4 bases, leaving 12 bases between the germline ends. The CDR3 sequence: CASSAPLLGNTIYF. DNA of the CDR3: TGTGCCAGCAGCGCCCCACTTTTGGGAAACACCATATATTTT.

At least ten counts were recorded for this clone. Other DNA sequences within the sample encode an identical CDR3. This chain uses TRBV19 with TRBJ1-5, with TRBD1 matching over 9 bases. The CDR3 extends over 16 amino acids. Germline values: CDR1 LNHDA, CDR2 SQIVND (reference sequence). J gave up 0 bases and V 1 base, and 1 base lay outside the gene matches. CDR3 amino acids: CASSIVGQGSNQPQHF. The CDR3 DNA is TGTGCCAGTAGTATAGTGGGACAGGGTAGCAATCAGCCCCAGCATTTT.

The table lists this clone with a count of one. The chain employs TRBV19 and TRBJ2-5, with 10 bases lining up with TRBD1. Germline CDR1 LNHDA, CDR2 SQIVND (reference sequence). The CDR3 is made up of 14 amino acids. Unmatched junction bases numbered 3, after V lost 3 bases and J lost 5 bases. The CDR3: CASSMGQGWETQYF. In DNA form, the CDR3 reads TGTGCCAGTAGTATGGGACAGGGGTGGGAGACCCAGTACTTC.

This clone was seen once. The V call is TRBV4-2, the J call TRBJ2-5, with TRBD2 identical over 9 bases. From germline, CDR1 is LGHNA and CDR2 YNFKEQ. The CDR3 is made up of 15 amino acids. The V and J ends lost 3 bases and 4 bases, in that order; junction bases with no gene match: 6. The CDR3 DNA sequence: TGTGCCAGCAGCCATTACGCGGGACTAGCAGAGACCCAGTACTTC. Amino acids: CASSHYAGLAETQYF.

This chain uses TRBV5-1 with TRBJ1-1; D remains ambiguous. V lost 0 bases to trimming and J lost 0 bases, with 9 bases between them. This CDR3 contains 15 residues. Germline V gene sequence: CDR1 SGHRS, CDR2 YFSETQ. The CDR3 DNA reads TGCGCCAGCAGCTTGGCCTACAGCATGAACACTGAAGCTTTCTTT. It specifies CASSLAYSMNTEAFF. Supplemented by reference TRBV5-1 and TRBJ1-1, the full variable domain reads KAGVTQTPRYLIKTRGQQVTLSCSPISGHRSVSWYQQTPGQGLQFLFEYFSETQRNKGNFPGRFSGRQFSNSRSEMNVSTLELGDSALYLCASSLAYSMNTEAFFGQGTRLTVV.

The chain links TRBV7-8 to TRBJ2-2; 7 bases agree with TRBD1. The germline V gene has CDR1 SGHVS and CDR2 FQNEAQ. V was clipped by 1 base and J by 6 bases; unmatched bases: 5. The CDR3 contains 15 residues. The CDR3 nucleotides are TGTGCCAGCAGCTTAGGACACAGGGGTGCCGGGGAGCTGTTTTTT. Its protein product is CASSLGHRGAGELFF.

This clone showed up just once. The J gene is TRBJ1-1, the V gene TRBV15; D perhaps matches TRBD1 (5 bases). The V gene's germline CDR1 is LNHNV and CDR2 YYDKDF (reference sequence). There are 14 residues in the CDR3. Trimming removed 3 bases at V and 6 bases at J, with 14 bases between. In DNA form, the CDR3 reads TGTGCCACCAGCAGCGTCCGGGAGGGGTCTGAAGCTTTCTTT. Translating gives CATSSVREGSEAFF.

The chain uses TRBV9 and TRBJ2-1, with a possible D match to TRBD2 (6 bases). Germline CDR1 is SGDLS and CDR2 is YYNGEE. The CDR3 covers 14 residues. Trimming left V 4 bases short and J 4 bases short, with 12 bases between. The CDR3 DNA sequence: TGTGCCAGCAGCCTCTCTCGGGGGTACAATGAGCAGTTCTTC. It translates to CASSLSRGYNEQFF.

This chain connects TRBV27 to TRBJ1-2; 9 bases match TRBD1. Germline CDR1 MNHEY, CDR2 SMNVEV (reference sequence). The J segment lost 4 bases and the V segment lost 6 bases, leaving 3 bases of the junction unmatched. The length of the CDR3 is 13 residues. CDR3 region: CASRGTGTYGYTF. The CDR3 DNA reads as TGTGCCAGCAGGGGGACAGGGACCTATGGCTACACCTTC.

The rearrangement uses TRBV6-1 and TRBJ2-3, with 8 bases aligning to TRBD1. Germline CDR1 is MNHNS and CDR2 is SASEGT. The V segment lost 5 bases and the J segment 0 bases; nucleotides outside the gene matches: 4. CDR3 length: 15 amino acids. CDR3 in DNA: TGTGCCAGCAGTTCCCGGACAGGGAGCACAGATACGCAGTATTTT. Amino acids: CASSSRTGSTDTQYF.

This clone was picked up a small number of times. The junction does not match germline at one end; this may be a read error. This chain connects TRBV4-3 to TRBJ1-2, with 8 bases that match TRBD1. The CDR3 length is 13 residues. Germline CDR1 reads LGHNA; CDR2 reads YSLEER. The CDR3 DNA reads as TGCGCCAGCAGCCAGGGAGGACAGGGCACCTTTCACTTC. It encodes CASSQGGQGTFHF.

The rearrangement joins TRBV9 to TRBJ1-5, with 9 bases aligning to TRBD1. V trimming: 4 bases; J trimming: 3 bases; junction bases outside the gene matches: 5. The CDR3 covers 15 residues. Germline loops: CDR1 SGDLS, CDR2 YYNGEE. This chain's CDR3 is CASSPGTGINQPQHF. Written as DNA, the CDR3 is TGTGCCAGCAGCCCCGGGACAGGGATCAATCAGCCCCAGCATTTT.

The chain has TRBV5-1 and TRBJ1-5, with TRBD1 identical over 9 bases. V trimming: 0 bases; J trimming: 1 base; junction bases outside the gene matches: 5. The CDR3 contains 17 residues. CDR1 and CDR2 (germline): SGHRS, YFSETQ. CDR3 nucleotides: TGCGCCAGCAGCTTGGGCCTACAGGGGGCGAGCAATCAGCCCCAGCATTTT. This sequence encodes CASSLGLQGASNQPQHF.

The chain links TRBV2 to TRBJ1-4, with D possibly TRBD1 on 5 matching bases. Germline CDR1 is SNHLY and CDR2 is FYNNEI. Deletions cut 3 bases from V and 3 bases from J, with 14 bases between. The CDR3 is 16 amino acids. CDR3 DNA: TGTGCCAGCAGTGATTACGGGGGTCGACCTAATGAAAAACTGTTTTTT. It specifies CASSDYGGRPNEKLFF.

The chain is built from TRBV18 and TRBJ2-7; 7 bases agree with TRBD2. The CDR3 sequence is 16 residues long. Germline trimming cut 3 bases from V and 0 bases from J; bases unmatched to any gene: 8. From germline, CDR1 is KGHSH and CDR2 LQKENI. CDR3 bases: TGTGCCAGCTCACCCCCCTCAGCGGGAAGCTCCTACGAGCAGTACTTC. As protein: CASSPPSAGSSYEQYF.

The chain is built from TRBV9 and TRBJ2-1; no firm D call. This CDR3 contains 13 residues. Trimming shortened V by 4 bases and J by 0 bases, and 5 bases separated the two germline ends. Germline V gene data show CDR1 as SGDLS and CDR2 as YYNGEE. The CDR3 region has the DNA TGTGCCAGCAGCCCCCGCTCCTACAATGAGCAGTTCTTC. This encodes CASSPRSYNEQFF. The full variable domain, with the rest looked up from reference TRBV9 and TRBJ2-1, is DSGVTQTPKHLITATGQRVTLRCSPRSGDLSVYWYQQSLDQGLQFLIQYYNGEERAKGNILERFSAQQFPDLHSELNLSSLELGDSALYFCASSPRSYNEQFFGPGTRLTVL.